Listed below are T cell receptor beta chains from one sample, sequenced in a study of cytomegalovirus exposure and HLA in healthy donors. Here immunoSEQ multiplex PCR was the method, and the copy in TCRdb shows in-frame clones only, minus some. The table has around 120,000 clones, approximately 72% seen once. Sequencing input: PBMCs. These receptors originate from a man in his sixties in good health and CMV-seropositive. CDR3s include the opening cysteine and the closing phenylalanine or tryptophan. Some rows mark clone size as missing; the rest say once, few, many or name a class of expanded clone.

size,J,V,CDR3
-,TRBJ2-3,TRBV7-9,CASTRDRVTDTQYF
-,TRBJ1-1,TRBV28,CASRGTHTEAFF
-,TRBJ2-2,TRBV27,CASSLSWGDGELFF
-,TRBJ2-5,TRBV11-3,CASSFNGETQYF
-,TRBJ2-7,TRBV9,CASSPRGSGSSGQYF
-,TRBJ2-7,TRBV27,CATFRRTDPYEQYF
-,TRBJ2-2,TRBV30,CAAFYMGIGAGELFF
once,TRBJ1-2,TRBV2,CASSVATASFYGYTF
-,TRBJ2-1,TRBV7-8,CASSLERDRSGDSYNEQFF
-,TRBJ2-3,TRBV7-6,CASSQTSSADTQYF
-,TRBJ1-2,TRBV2,CASRGEGGGGYTF
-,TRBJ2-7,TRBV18,CASSPPTSAFYEQYF
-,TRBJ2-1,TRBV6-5,CASSYSMFGEFGEQFF
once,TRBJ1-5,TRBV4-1,CASSQDSSFYGNQPQHF
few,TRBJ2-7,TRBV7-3,CASSLLAGGPHSYEQYF
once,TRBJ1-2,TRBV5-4,CASSQGDRGRFYGYTF
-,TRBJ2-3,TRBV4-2,CASSQAGGGAGGVDTQYF
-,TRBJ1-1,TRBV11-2,CASSLTQLNTEAFF
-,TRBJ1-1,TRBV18,CASSPNDRGAANTEAFF
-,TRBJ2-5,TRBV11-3,CASSFLTLAGDGETQYF